These T cell receptor beta chains were read from a single sample in a study of T cell repertoires in cytomegalovirus infection. No antigen has been identified for these receptors. TCRdb analysed the reads with MiXCR anew, one entry per CDR3 protein. This table has a few hundred thousand distinct CDR3 sequences, 25% to 35% appearing once. This sample comprised cultured PBMCs, obtained from culture after CMV antigen stimulation. The receptors here all came from a human donor in good health (CMV status not recorded). Some clones in this sample may be carry-over from other donors' samples. The conserved cysteine and the conserved F or W are not part of the CDR3 here. Fields, in order: V gene, J gene, CDR3 protein.

TRBV7-9	TRBJ2-1	ASRPLGGTSGNEQF
TRBV6-1	TRBJ1-5	ASSVMLQPQH
TRBV7-2	TRBJ1-1	ASSLRGTGTEAF
TRBV7-8	TRBJ1-1	ASSSEQGTVGRAF
TRBV27	TRBJ1-4	ASSLSPRDPTNEKLF
TRBV28	TRBJ2-5	ASTPYDTRETQY
TRBV7-8	TRBJ2-2	ASSLARITGELF
TRBV20-1	TRBJ2-7	SARATGGRVSYEQY
TRBV18	TRBJ2-3	ASSPVTLGLADTQY
TRBV7-2	TRBJ1-5	ASSLVGSPQPQH
TRBV11-2	TRBJ2-1	ASTLTGTGAGDEQF
TRBV11-2	TRBJ1-2	ASSLIYGGDSGYT
TRBV7-7	TRBJ2-5	ASSLSQLKETQY
TRBV4-1	TRBJ2-7	ASSQAGQVEQY
TRBV7-8	TRBJ1-4	ASSLVGQPDEKLF
TRBV10-3	TRBJ1-5	AITPQGTHQPQH
TRBV12-3/TRBV12-4	TRBJ2-1	ASRAYGTQQDEQF
TRBV19	TRBJ1-1	ASSILTRDSEAF
TRBV7-8	TRBJ1-2	ASSPRQGNYGYT
TRBV5-4	TRBJ2-3	ASSLTGGQGGDTQY
TRBV19	TRBJ1-4	ASRRKREDEKLF
TRBV7-2	TRBJ2-4	ASSSYDSRGVQY
TRBV7-6	TRBJ1-4	ASSGRGAANEKLF
TRBV7-4	TRBJ2-6	ASSSAGANVLT
TRBV27	TRBJ2-2	ASRGAGGHTGELF
TRBV28	TRBJ2-1	ASSQDINLGF
TRBV10-1	TRBJ2-1	ASSEQDPTGYNEQF
TRBV7-6	TRBJ2-1	ASSLASGSRDEQF
TRBV20-1	TRBJ2-1	SASPAGHNNEQF
TRBV10-3	TRBJ2-7	AITVGVTDEQY
TRBV27	TRBJ2-7	ASSRWTVLEPPYEQY
TRBV20-1	TRBJ1-5	SALTRDRQYQPQH
TRBV19	TRBJ1-2	ASRPWTANYGYT
TRBV11-2	TRBJ1-2	ASSLNPRSLYGYT
TRBV19	TRBJ1-2	ASSMRGTDYGYT
TRBV6-6	TRBJ2-3	ASSYSGDTFTETQY
TRBV7-9	TRBJ1-2	ASSLTGTTSNYGYT
TRBV6-1	TRBJ2-7	ASSTGGTSGVGSYEQY
TRBV27	TRBJ2-1	ASSYSAVGEQF
TRBV19	TRBJ2-2	ASSRGTGGIGELF
TRBV7-3	TRBJ2-7	ASSLSPGGAYEQY
TRBV12-3/TRBV12-4	TRBJ2-2	ASRATASGVGGELF
TRBV4-1	TRBJ2-7	ASSQDLGLRKSYEQY